What follows are 26 T cell receptor beta chains derived from one specimen sequenced in a study of siplizumab effects on memory and regulatory T cells. Assay used: immunoSEQ multiplex PCR; TCRdb lists only in-frame clones, some missing. The sample contains some 100,000 clones, 75% to 95% of which appear only once. The sequenced material came from CD4+ T cells sorted from blood. These receptors were obtained from a human donor in good health. Some clones in this sample may be carry-over from other donors' samples.

This chain links TRBV4-2 with TRBJ2-3; tentatively, D is TRBD2 (6 bases). The V gene's germline CDR1 is LGHNA and CDR2 YNFKEQ. This CDR3 is 16 amino acids long. V lost 3 bases to trimming and J lost 6 bases, with 19 bases between them. CDR3 DNA: TGTGCCAGCAGCCATAGTGTTAGCGGAGAGGCGGATACGCAGTATTTT. Protein: CASSHSVSGEADTQYF.

Comment on this clone: Other DNA sequences within the sample encode an identical CDR3. The rearrangement joins TRBV7-6 to TRBJ2-7; 10 nucleotides agree with TRBD2. The CDR3 is made up of 17 amino acids. The J segment lost 2 bases and the V segment lost 1 base, leaving 8 bases of the junction unmatched. Germline lookup yields CDR1 SGHVS and CDR2 FNYEAQ. This chain's CDR3 is CASSLGELAGPPYEQYF. The CDR3 DNA is TGTGCCAGCAGCTTAGGGGAACTAGCGGGACCCCCCTACGAGCAGTACTTC.

The chain links TRBV7-6 to TRBJ1-2; 7 nucleotides line up with TRBD1. The germline V gene encodes CDR1 SGHVS and CDR2 FNYEAQ. The trim removed 5 bases at V and 8 bases at J, leaving 5 bases unmatched. The CDR3 has 12 amino acids. The CDR3 nucleotides are TGTGCCAGCAGCAAGCGGACAGGAGGCTACACCTTC. Amino acids: CASSKRTGGYTF.

The V call is TRBV9, the J call TRBJ2-1, with 10 bases lining up with TRBD2. The germline gives CDR1 SGDLS, CDR2 YYNGEE. V gave up 2 bases and J gave up 6 bases; unmatched junction bases: 11. The CDR3 sequence is 17 residues long. CDR3 DNA: TGTGCCAGCAGCGTTCGGCCGGGACTAGCGATGTCCAATGAGCAGTTCTTC. Residues: CASSVRPGLAMSNEQFF.

Remarks on this clone: Germline and junction disagree at one end, which may indicate a read error. The chain recombines TRBV7-7 with TRBJ2-2; D tentatively fits TRBD1 or TRBD2 (5 bases each). The CDR3 runs 14 residues. CDR1 is SSHAT and CDR2 is FNYEAQ in the germline V gene (reference sequence). CDR3 DNA sequence: TGTGCTAGCAGCTTATCTGGGGGCACCGGGGAGCTGTTTTTT. Translation gives CASSLSGGTGELFF.

The V gene is TRBV19, the J gene TRBJ2-3; D gene ambiguous. CDR1 and CDR2 from the germline V gene are LNHDA and SQIVND (reference sequence). The germline V and J ends were trimmed by 1 base and 0 bases, with 11 bases remaining between them. This CDR3 has 16 amino acids. CDR3 sequence reads: CASSIATGISTDTQYF. CDR3 nucleotide sequence: TGTGCCAGTAGTATAGCGACTGGGATAAGCACAGATACGCAGTATTTT. The entire variable domain, with the rest obtained from reference TRBV19 and TRBJ2-3, is as follows: DGGITQSPKYLFRKEGQNVTLSCEQNLNHDAMYWYRQDPGQGLRLIYYSQIVNDFQKGDIAEGYSVSREKKESFPLTVTSAQKNPTAFYLCASSIATGISTDTQYFGPGTRLTVL.

The chain uses TRBV27 and TRBJ2-1, with TRBD2 matching 14 bases. Per the germline V gene, CDR1 is MNHEY and CDR2 is SMNVEV (reference sequence). CDR3 length equals 18 residues. Trimming took 4 bases from V and 3 from J; bases not matched to a gene: 8. The CDR3 DNA reads as TGTGCCAGCAGTTCCTCCCCCGGGACTAGCGGGAGCTACAATGAGCAGTTCTTC. This encodes CASSSSPGTSGSYNEQFF.

The chain combines TRBV11-2 with TRBJ1-1; D gene ambiguous. This CDR3 comprises 13 residues. The V and J ends lost 0 bases and 1 base respectively, with 3 bases between them. CDR1 and CDR2 (germline): SGHAT, FQNNGV. The CDR3 nucleotides are TGTGCCAGCAGCTTAGACAGGAACACTGAAGCTTTCTTT. As protein: CASSLDRNTEAFF.

The CDR3 bases are TGTGCCACCACCGGGACAGGGATCAATCAGCCCCAGCATTTT. Translating it yields CATTGTGINQPQHF. The chain employs TRBV2 and TRBJ1-5, with 9 bases matching TRBD1. J gave up 3 bases and V 10 bases, and 7 bases lay outside the gene matches. CDR3 length: 14 amino acids. Germline CDR1 is SNHLY and CDR2 is FYNNEI.

The chain combines TRBV5-6 with TRBJ1-6; no firm D call. Trimming shortened V by 0 bases and J by 5 bases, and 12 bases separated the two germline ends. Germline V lookup: CDR1 SGHDT, CDR2 YYEEEE. CDR3 length equals 16 residues. CDR3 coding DNA: TGTGCCAGCAGCTTGGCCGGGTCGGCGAATAATTCACCCCTCCACTTT. Its translation is CASSLAGSANNSPLHF. Filled out from reference TRBV5-6 and TRBJ1-6, the complete variable domain reads DAGVTQSPTHLIKTRGQQVTLRCSPKSGHDTVSWYQQALGQGPQFIFQYYEEEERQRGNFPDRFSGHQFPNYSSELNVNALLLGDSALYLCASSLAGSANNSPLHFGNGTRLTVT.

This rearrangement joins TRBV18 to TRBJ2-7, with 11 bases that match TRBD1. This CDR3 spans 14 amino acids. Germline-derived CDR1 and CDR2 are KGHSH and LQKENI. Germline trimming cut 8 bases from V and 2 bases from J; bases unmatched to any gene: 5. The CDR3 nucleotides are TGTGCCAGCACGCCGGGACAGGGGGCCTACGAGCAGTACTTC. Translated: CASTPGQGAYEQYF.

The chain employs TRBV19 and TRBJ2-1; maybe TRBD2 (6 bases). Between the trimmed V and J ends, which lost 5 bases and 6 bases, there was a span of 20 bases. CDR1 and CDR2 from the germline V gene are LNHDA and SQIVND (reference sequence). This CDR3 spans 16 amino acids. This CDR3 reads CASSAETRYRTNEQFF. In DNA, the CDR3 is TGTGCCAGTAGTGCCGAGACTAGATATAGAACCAATGAGCAGTTCTTC.

The chain recombines TRBV5-6 with TRBJ1-6; the D is unclear. Deletions cut 4 bases from V and 4 bases from J, with 9 bases between. CDR1 is SGHDT and CDR2 is YYEEEE in the germline V gene. This CDR3 spans 14 amino acids. CDR3 sequence: CASSLQGYNSPLHF. The CDR3 DNA sequence: TGTGCCAGCAGCCTACAAGGGTATAATTCACCCCTCCACTTT.

The chain links TRBV7-2 to TRBJ1-5; D might be TRBD1 (6 bases). The V gene lost 1 base and the J gene lost 2 bases, with 9 bases spanning the gap. Germline-derived CDR1 and CDR2 are SGHTA and FQGNSA. The CDR3 contains 15 residues. CDR3 sequence: CASSLGRQGNQPQHF. The CDR3 DNA reads as TGTGCCAGCAGCTTAGGAAGACAGGGCAATCAGCCCCAGCATTTT.

The chain is built from TRBV19 and TRBJ1-4; D is unclear. V lost 1 base and J 4 bases, leaving 7 bases between the germline ends. The CDR3 contains 14 residues. The germline V gene encodes CDR1 LNHDA and CDR2 SQIVND (reference sequence). CDR3 amino acids: CASSIGSDNEKLFF. The CDR3 region has the DNA TGTGCCAGTAGTATAGGTTCCGATAATGAAAAACTGTTTTTT.

The chain employs TRBV15 and TRBJ2-5; TRBD1 aligns across 7 bases. V was pared by 3 bases and J by 5 bases, with 3 bases of the junction left unmatched. This CDR3 contains 13 residues. Germline CDR1 is LNHNV and CDR2 is YYDKDF (reference sequence). The CDR3 loop reads CATSRRGRETQYF. CDR3 DNA sequence: TGTGCCACCAGCAGGAGGGGGCGGGAGACCCAGTACTTC.

The chain employs TRBV5-1 and TRBJ1-2; D remains unclear. The V and J ends lost 3 bases and 6 bases respectively, with 12 bases between them. The CDR3 spans 13 residues. The V gene's germline CDR1 is SGHRS and CDR2 YFSETQ. CDR3 loop: CASSYSVGNGYTF. The CDR3 DNA is TGCGCCAGCAGCTATAGTGTGGGCAATGGCTACACCTTC.

The rearrangement joins TRBV7-9 to TRBJ2-3; 7 nucleotides align to TRBD1. CDR1 is SEHNR and CDR2 is FQNEAQ in the germline V gene (reference sequence). This CDR3 spans 13 amino acids. V lost 6 bases and J lost 4; bases outside the gene matches: 4. The CDR3 loop reads CASRSTGADTQYF. CDR3 nucleotides: TGTGCCAGCAGAAGTACAGGGGCAGATACGCAGTATTTT.

The chain recombines TRBV7-9 with TRBJ1-1; 9 bases fit TRBD1. The V and J ends lost 2 bases and 4 bases, in that order; junction bases with no gene match: 5. Germline-derived CDR1 and CDR2 are SEHNR and FQNEAQ (reference sequence). This CDR3 region has 15 residues. CDR3 loop: CASSLLGQGGTEAFF. CDR3 sequence (DNA): TGTGCCAGCAGCTTACTGGGACAGGGTGGCACTGAAGCTTTCTTT.

V gene TRBV9 combines with J gene TRBJ2-2; no definite D call. Germline V gene lookup returns CDR1 SGDLS and CDR2 YYNGEE. The CDR3 has 14 residues. Between the trimmed V and J ends, which lost 3 bases and 5 bases, there was a span of 11 bases. The CDR3 bases are TGTGCCAGCAGCGGACTCGGAGATACCGGGGAGCTGTTTTTT. Translating it yields CASSGLGDTGELFF.

The chain carries TRBV7-3 and TRBJ2-2, with 10 positions matching TRBD2. V shed 1 base, J shed 5 bases, and the junction held 10 bases outside the gene matches. The V gene's germline CDR1 is SGHTA and CDR2 FQGTGA. This CDR3 is 18 amino acids long. CDR3 loop: CASSLNGLAGEDTGELFF. In nucleotides, the CDR3 is TGTGCCAGCAGCTTAAATGGTCTAGCGGGAGAGGATACCGGGGAGCTGTTTTTT. Supplemented by reference TRBV7-3 and TRBJ2-2, the full variable domain reads GAGVSQTPSNKVTEKGKYVELRCDPISGHTALYWYRQSLGQGPEFLIYFQGTGAADDSGLPNDRFFAVRPEGSVSTLKIQRTERGDSAVYLCASSLNGLAGEDTGELFFGEGSRLTVL.

The V gene is TRBV7-9, the J gene TRBJ2-3; TRBD2 matches at 12 bases. V trimming: 5 bases; J trimming: 6 bases; junction bases outside the gene matches: 3. This CDR3 is 14 amino acids long. In germline, CDR1 is SEHNR, CDR2 FQNEAQ (reference sequence). The chain's CDR3 is CASSRLAGVDTQYF. In nucleotides, the CDR3 is TGTGCCAGCAGCAGACTAGCGGGAGTTGATACGCAGTATTTT.

This chain links TRBV5-5 with TRBJ1-2; D unresolved. Germline lookup yields CDR1 SGHKS and CDR2 YYEKEE (reference sequence). Trimming shortened V by 2 bases and J by 1 base, and 3 bases separated the two germline ends. CDR3 length: 12 amino acids. CDR3 region: CASSFGNYGYTF. CDR3 nucleotides: TGTGCCAGCAGCTTCGGTAACTATGGCTACACCTTC.

The genes are TRBV10-1 and TRBJ2-7; D gene unclear. The CDR3 totals 14 residues. V lost 10 bases and J 0 bases, leaving 16 bases between the germline ends. Germline-derived CDR1 and CDR2 are WNHNN and SYGVQD (reference sequence). CDR3 nucleotide sequence: TGCGCCAAACCCCCCCCTAGGAGCTCCTACGAGCAGTACTTC. Its protein product is CAKPPPRSSYEQYF.

V and J are TRBV6-5 and TRBJ2-7, with 7 bases fitting TRBD2. Unmatched junction bases numbered 10, after V lost 5 bases and J lost 6 bases. This CDR3 is 14 amino acids long. Germline CDR1 MNHEY, CDR2 SVGAGI. DNA of the CDR3: TGTGCCAGCAGTGAAACATTTGGGGGGGGCGAGCAGTACTTC. Its translation: CASSETFGGGEQYF.

The chain carries TRBV6-5 and TRBJ2-1; 14 bases align to TRBD2. The CDR3 totals 15 residues. With 0 bases clipped from V and 14 bases from J, the junction kept 6 bases outside the gene matches. Per the germline V gene, CDR1 is MNHEY and CDR2 is SVGAGI. The chain's CDR3 is CASSYSGLAGVDEFF. The CDR3 DNA sequence: TGTGCCAGCAGTTACTCGGGACTAGCGGGAGTTGACGAGTTCTTC.